This TCR beta chain is drawn from a study of T cell repertoires in cytomegalovirus infection. At the level of the study: Indications came from public TCR beta signatures; they pointed to CMV infection and to a matching HLA type.

Whole-study findings and limits: Clonotypes of TCR beta that were HLA-C-restricted and CMV-specific dominated the ex vivo response.

A few counts support this clonotype. The antigen remains undetermined. CDR3 size: 16 residues. V was pared by 5 bases and J by 0 bases, with 7 bases of the junction left unmatched. Germline V lookup: CDR1 SGHVS, CDR2 FNYEAQ. TCRdb recomputed calls from the reads with MiXCR, one row per CDR3 protein. Of fewer than 550,000 distinct CDR3 sequences in the sample, approximately 33% were seen once. This receptor was taken from a human donor in good health (CMV status not recorded). Some clones in this sample may be carry-over from other donors' samples. The chain links TRBV7-6 to TRBJ2-1, with 7 bases fitting TRBD1. The sample taken for sequencing was PBMCs. CDR3 in amino acids: CASSPRGRSSYNEQFF. Written as DNA, the CDR3 is TGTGCCAGCAGCCCCAGGGGGAGAAGCTCCTACAATGAGCAGTTCTTC.